This entry features one T cell receptor beta chain sequence. What antigen it recognizes has not been identified. No much larger clone exists at a distance of one base, and base qualities are not known. This entry is derived from a study of blood T cell repertoires in COVID-19 (dated by TCRdb to the early 2020s). Some background on the complete study: Samples covering the acute and convalescent phases of COVID-19 were provided by collaborators in the United States, Italy and Spain. The material from the prospective study consisted of cDNA or gDNA derived from T cells, B-cell-depleted T cells, or PBMCs. Subjects who had been exposed to COVID-19, were actively infected with it, or had recovered from it provided the deeply sampled blood TCRbeta repertoires that made up the dataset. The repertoires were released in a freely available public database intended as a resource for research on the immune response to SARS-CoV-2. Samples came from the ongoing ImmuneRACE study (first 160 participants) plus 1,254 subjects from 6 global collaborators. Sample metadata almost always included a de-identified subject ID, COVID-19 status, age in years and sex. Where available, HLA class I and class II types were taken from metadata supplied by the sample provider and were not determined by assay-based typing.

One collaborating source in Seattle enrolled patients during active infection and followed them longitudinally through the course of disease. Collaborating institutions collected whole blood in K2EDTA tubes following their own protocols. Collaborator samples were shipped for TCRbeta analysis as frozen whole blood, isolated PBMCs, or DNA extracted from either sample type. V and J lose 2 bases and 6 bases, and a span of 3 bases separates them. From its cysteine to its phenylalanine, the CDR3 spans 11 amino acids. CDR3 DNA is the only sequence kept; it has 33 bases, read in frame from the first base. CDR1 and CDR2, looked up from the germline V gene, are KGHSH and LQKENI. Overall study results and their limits: The amount of clinical and demographic metadata varied by source and participant and was provided uncurated.

TCRbeta CDR3 regions were amplified from genomic DNA using the immunoSEQ Assay, a bias-controlled multiplex PCR. In the source study's methods: Within the assay, amplification of reference gene primers was used to estimate how many nucleated cells each sample contained. To quantify the absolute abundance of each unique TCRbeta CDR3 rearrangement, sequence reads were collapsed and filtered. For each sample, productive Simpson clonality was calculated by taking the square root of Simpson's diversity index across productive rearrangements. As stored in TCRdb, this immuneACCESS dataset retains in-frame rearrangements with V and J assigned. A fraction of the clones does not appear; measured against another copy, unresolved V genes explain less than half of the discrepancy, and the remainder lacks a known reason. V and J calls and clone size are those listed in that table; D and trimming were worked out from the DNA. This sample holds under 250,000 clones; around 90% were observed only once. Together, the top ten hold around 0.83% of the sample.

The sample taken for sequencing was peripheral blood. The origin of this receptor is a man aged 25-40 years with COVID-19, enrolled during active disease. This chain joins TRBV18 to TRBJ2-3; no D segment can be confidently identified. The sequenced DNA: TGTGCCAGCTCACCATCGGATACGCAGTATTTT. Its coded protein is CASSPSDTQYF. The CDR3 plus the reference TRBV18 and TRBJ2-3 genes for the other parts give the full variable domain: NAGVMQNPRHLVRRRGQEARLRCSPMKGHSHVYWYRQLPEEGLKFMVYLQKENIIDESGMPKERFSAEFPKEGPSILRIQQVVRGDSAAYFCASSPSDTQYFGPGTRLTVL.